This T cell receptor beta chain was sequenced during a study of cytomegalovirus exposure and HLA in healthy donors. CDR1 SGHDN and CDR2 FVKESK come from the germline V gene. V lost 4 bases and J lost 8, with 11 bases in between. This CDR3 contains 12 residues. The repertoire was sequenced with immunoSEQ multiplex PCR; TCRdb's copy has only in-frame clones and lacks some. Of some 84,000 clones listed, more than 75% were seen once; the top ten hold over 2%. This clonotype was obtained from a man younger than 40 in good health and CMV-seronegative. The chain couples TRBV14 to TRBJ1-1; D might be TRBD1 (5 bases). The material sequenced was PBMCs. In nucleotides, the CDR3 is TGTGCCAGCAGCCTAAGACACAGGGAAGCTTTCTTT. This codes for CASSLRHREAFF.